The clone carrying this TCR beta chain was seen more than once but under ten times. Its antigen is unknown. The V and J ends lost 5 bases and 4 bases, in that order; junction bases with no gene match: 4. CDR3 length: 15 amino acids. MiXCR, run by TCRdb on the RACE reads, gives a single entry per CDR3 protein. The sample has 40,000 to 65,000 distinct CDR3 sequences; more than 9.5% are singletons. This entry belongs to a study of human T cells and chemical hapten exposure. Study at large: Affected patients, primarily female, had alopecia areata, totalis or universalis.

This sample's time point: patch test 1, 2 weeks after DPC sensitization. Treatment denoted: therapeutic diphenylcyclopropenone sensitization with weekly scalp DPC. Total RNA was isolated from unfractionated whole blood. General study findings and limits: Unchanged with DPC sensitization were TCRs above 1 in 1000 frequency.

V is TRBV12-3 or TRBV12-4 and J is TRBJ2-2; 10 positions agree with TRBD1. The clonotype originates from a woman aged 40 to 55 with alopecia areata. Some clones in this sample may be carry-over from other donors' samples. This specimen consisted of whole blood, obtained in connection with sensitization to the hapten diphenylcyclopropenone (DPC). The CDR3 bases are TGTGCCAGCAGTCGACAGGGGGCCGGCACCGGGGAGCTGTTTTTT. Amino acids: CASSRQGAGTGELFF.